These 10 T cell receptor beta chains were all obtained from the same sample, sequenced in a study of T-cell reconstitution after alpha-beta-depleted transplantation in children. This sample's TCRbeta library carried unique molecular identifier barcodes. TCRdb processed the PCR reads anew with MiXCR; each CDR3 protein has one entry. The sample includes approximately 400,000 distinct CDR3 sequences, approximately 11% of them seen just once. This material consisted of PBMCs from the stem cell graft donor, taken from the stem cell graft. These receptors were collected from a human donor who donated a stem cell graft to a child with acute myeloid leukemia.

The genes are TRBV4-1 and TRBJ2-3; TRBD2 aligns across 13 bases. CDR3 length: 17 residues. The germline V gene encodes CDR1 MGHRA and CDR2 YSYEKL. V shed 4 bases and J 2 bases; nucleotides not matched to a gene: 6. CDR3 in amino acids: CASSPLLAGGDTDTQYF. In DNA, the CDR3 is TGCGCCAGCAGCCCGCTACTAGCGGGGGGGGACACAGATACGCAGTATTTT.

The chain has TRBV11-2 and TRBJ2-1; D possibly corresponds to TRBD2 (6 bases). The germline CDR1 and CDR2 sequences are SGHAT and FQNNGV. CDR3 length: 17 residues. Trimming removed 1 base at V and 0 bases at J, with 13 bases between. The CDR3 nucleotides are TGTGCCAGCAGCTTAGGGAGGGACTTCCCCTCCTACAATGAGCAGTTCTTC. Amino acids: CASSLGRDFPSYNEQFF. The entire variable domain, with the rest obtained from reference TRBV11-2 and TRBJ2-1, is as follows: EAGVAQSPRYKIIEKRQSVAFWCNPISGHATLYWYQQILGQGPKLLIQFQNNGVVDDSQLPKDRFSAERLKGVDSTLKIQPAKLEDSAVYLCASSLGRDFPSYNEQFFGPGTRLTVL.

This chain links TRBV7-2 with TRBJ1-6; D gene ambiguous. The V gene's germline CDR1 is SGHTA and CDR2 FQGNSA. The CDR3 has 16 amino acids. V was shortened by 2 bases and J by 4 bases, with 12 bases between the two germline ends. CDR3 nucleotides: TGTGCCAGCAGCTTATCTTTCCAAATTTATAATTCACCCCTCCACTTT. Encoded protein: CASSLSFQIYNSPLHF.

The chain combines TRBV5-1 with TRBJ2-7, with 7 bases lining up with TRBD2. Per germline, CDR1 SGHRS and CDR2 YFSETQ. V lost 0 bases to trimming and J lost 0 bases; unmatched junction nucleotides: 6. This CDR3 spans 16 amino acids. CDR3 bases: TGCGCCAGCAGCTTGGAGGGAGCGGGGTACTCCTACGAGCAGTACTTC. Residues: CASSLEGAGYSYEQYF.

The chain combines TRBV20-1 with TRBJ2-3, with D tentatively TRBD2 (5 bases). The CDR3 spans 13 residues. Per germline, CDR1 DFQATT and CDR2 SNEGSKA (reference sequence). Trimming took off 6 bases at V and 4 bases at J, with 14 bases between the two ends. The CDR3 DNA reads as TGCAGTGCCGGGGATATGGGCCCAGATACGCAGTATTTT. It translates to CSAGDMGPDTQYF.

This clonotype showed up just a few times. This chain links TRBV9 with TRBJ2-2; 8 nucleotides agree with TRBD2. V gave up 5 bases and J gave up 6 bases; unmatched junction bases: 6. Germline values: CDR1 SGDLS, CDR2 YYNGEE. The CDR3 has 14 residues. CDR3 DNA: TGTGCCAGCAGAATTAGCGGGACCTCCGGGGAGCTGTTTTTT. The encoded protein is CASRISGTSGELFF. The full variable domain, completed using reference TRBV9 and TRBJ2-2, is DSGVTQTPKHLITATGQRVTLRCSPRSGDLSVYWYQQSLDQGLQFLIQYYNGEERAKGNILERFSAQQFPDLHSELNLSSLELGDSALYFCASRISGTSGELFFGEGSRLTVL.

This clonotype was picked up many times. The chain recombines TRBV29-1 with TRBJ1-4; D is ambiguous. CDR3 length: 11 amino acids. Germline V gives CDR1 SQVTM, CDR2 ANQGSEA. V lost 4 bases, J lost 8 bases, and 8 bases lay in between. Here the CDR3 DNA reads TGCAGCGTTGGGGGAGGCGAAAAACTGTTTTTT. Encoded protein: CSVGGGEKLFF.

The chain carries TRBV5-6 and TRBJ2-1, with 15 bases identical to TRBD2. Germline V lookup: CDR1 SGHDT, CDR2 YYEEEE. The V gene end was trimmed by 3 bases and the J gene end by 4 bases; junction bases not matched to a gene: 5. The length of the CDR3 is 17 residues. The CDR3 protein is CASSSGTSGGRYNEQFF. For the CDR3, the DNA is TGTGCCAGCAGCTCCGGGACTAGCGGGGGGCGATACAATGAGCAGTTCTTC.

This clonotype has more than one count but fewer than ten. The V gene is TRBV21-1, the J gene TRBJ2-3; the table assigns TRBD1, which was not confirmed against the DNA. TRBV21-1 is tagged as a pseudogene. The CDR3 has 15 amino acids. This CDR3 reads CASSKTRGESNTQYF. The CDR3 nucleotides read TGTGCCAGCAGCAAGACCAGGGGAGAATCAAATACGCAGTATTTT.

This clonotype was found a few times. In DNA, the CDR3 is TGCAGTGCACTACAGGGGGGCGACCAGTACGTC. It is translated as CSALQGGDQYV. V gene TRBV20-1 combines with J gene TRBJ2-7, with 8 bases that match TRBD1. V lost 6 bases and J lost 10; bases outside the gene matches: 8. CDR1 DFQATT and CDR2 SNEGSKA come from the germline V gene (reference sequence). The CDR3 contains 11 residues.